The 28 T cell receptor beta chains listed next were all sequenced from one sample in a study of human T cells and chemical hapten exposure. Time point meaning: patch test 3, about 24 weeks after DPC sensitization. Stated treatment: therapeutic diphenylcyclopropenone sensitization with weekly scalp DPC. TCRdb re-called the RACE reads through MiXCR, storing one row per CDR3 protein. This sample has about 48,000 distinct CDR3 sequences, with more than 9.5% found just once. Sequenced material: whole blood, taken in connection with sensitization to the hapten diphenylcyclopropenone (DPC). These receptors were obtained from a middle-aged woman with alopecia areata. Some clones in this sample may be carry-over from other donors' samples.

J is TRBJ2-7 and V is TRBV28; no definite D call. The CDR3 loop spans 12 amino acids. Germline V CDR1 and CDR2: MDHEN, SYDVKM. Trimming took 3 bases from V and 13 from J, leaving 16 bases between them. CDR3 region: CASSFGTRILYF. The CDR3 region has the DNA TGTGCCAGCAGTTTTGGAACTCGGATCCTCTACTTC.

This clonotype has at least ten counts. The chain employs TRBV12-3 or TRBV12-4 and TRBJ2-2, with D perhaps matching TRBD2 (6 bases). Trimming shortened V by 8 bases and J by 6 bases, and 16 bases separated the two germline ends. The CDR3 loop spans 14 amino acids. CDR3 protein: CASLTRGMAGELFF. CDR3 DNA sequence: TGTGCCAGCCTAACGCGGGGAATGGCCGGGGAGCTGTTTTTT.

The genes are TRBV9 and TRBJ2-2; D call uncertain. Germline loops: CDR1 SGDLS, CDR2 YYNGEE. The CDR3 extends over 15 amino acids. V was trimmed by 0 bases and J by 4 bases, leaving 10 bases between them. CDR3 residues: CASSVECLGTGELFF. The CDR3 DNA reads TGTGCCAGCAGCGTAGAGTGCCTCGGCACCGGGGAGCTGTTTTTT.

V is TRBV6-2 or TRBV6-3 and J is TRBJ2-3; TRBD1 agrees at 9 bases. The CDR3 consists of 15 residues. With V trimmed by 6 bases and J by 3 bases, 7 bases remained unmatched. In germline, CDR1 is MNHEY, CDR2 SVGEGT. The CDR3 nucleotides are TGTGCCAGCAGGTCCATCGACAGGGGGACAGATACGCAGTATTTT. It specifies CASRSIDRGTDTQYF.

This clonotype was seen ten or more times. The V gene is TRBV3-1, the J gene TRBJ1-1, with D perhaps matching TRBD1 (5 bases). The CDR3 runs to 14 residues. CDR1 is LGHDT and CDR2 is YNNKEL in the germline V gene (reference sequence). V was shortened by 4 bases and J by 1 base, with 10 bases between the two germline ends. In DNA form, the CDR3 reads TGTGCCAGCAGCCGGTCCGGGGCGAACACTGAAGCTTTCTTT. It encodes CASSRSGANTEAFF.

This clonotype showed up many times. The chain joins TRBV7-8 to TRBJ2-7, with TRBD2 matching over 9 bases. V was clipped by 1 base and J by 2 bases; unmatched bases: 3. CDR1 SGHVS and CDR2 FQNEAQ come from the germline V gene. The CDR3 covers 15 residues. CDR3 region: CASSLGLAVPYEQYF. CDR3 nucleotides: TGTGCCAGCAGCTTAGGACTAGCGGTCCCCTACGAGCAGTACTTC.

This clonotype was detected only a few times. The rearrangement links TRBV20-1 to TRBJ2-7, with 7 bases that match TRBD1. The J segment lost 0 bases and the V segment lost 2 bases, leaving 4 bases of the junction unmatched. There are 14 residues in the CDR3. From germline, CDR1 is DFQATT and CDR2 SNEGSKA (reference sequence). Written as DNA, the CDR3 is TGCAGTGCTAGACCCGGGACAGCCTCCTACGAGCAGTACTTC. Translation gives CSARPGTASYEQYF.

This clonotype was counted only a few times. This chain uses TRBV5-6 with TRBJ1-4; D gene unclear. This CDR3 spans 16 amino acids. Trimming removed 1 base from V and 0 bases from J, with 10 bases in between. CDR1 and CDR2 from the germline V gene are SGHDT and YYEEEE. In DNA form, the CDR3 reads TGTGCCAGCAGCTTGTTAGGGTCTGCAACTAATGAAAAACTGTTTTTT. The encoded protein is CASSLLGSATNEKLFF.

This rearrangement joins TRBV7-2 to TRBJ2-1; 9 bases line up with TRBD2. CDR3 length: 12 residues. CDR1 and CDR2 from the germline V gene are SGHTA and FQGNSA. CDR3 bases: TGTGCTAGCGGGGGTTATTACAATGAGCAGTTCTTC. This sequence encodes CASGGYYNEQFF.

The chain employs TRBV7-9 and TRBJ1-1; D is unclear. Germline V gives CDR1 SEHNR, CDR2 FQNEAQ (reference sequence). V was clipped by 8 bases and J by 1 base, with 8 bases between them. The CDR3 runs to 12 residues. In DNA form, the CDR3 reads TGTGCCAGCGGCCCACAGAACACTGAAGCTTTCTTT. Amino acid sequence: CASGPQNTEAFF. Filled out from reference TRBV7-9 and TRBJ1-1, the complete variable domain reads DTGVSQNPRHKITKRGQNVTFRCDPISEHNRLYWYRQTLGQGPEFLTYFQNEAQLEKSRLLSDRFSAERPKGSFSTLEIQRTEQGDSAMYLCASGPQNTEAFFGQGTRLTVV.

This clonotype was counted between two and nine times. CDR3 bases: TGTGCCAGCAGCTTCGCTGGGGGCTATGAAGAGACCCAGTACTTC. Its translation is CASSFAGGYEETQYF. V gene TRBV11-1 combines with J gene TRBJ2-5, with D possibly TRBD1 on 6 matching bases. The V end was cut by 3 bases, the J end by 3 bases, with 14 bases between. Per the germline V gene, CDR1 is SGHAT and CDR2 is FQDESV (reference sequence). The CDR3 contains 15 residues.

This clonotype was seen ten or more times. The CDR3 reads CASGNAATDTQYF. The CDR3 DNA follows: TGTGCCAGCGGGAACGCAGCCACAGATACGCAGTATTTT. V usage is TRBV12-3 or TRBV12-4 and J usage is TRBJ2-3, with no clear D. Trimming removed 8 bases from V and 2 bases from J, with 11 bases in between. CDR3 length: 13 amino acids.

The J gene is TRBJ2-1, the V gene TRBV6-5, with 8 bases lining up with TRBD1. The CDR3 sequence is 16 residues long. The J segment lost 7 bases and the V segment lost 6 bases, leaving 14 bases of the junction unmatched. Germline V gene lookup returns CDR1 MNHEY and CDR2 SVGAGI. The CDR3 DNA reads as TGTGCCAGCAGATACCGCGGGACAGGCCCTGCGAATGAGCAGTTCTTC. Protein sequence: CASRYRGTGPANEQFF.

The table lists this clonotype with a few counts. J is TRBJ2-7 and V is TRBV29-1; D might be TRBD1 (5 bases). The CDR3 sequence is 13 residues long. CDR1 and CDR2 from the germline V gene are SQVTM and ANQGSEA. The germline V and J ends were trimmed by 2 bases and 5 bases, with 13 bases remaining between them. As DNA, the CDR3 is TGCAGCGTTGAAAAGCAGGGCACGGACGAGCAGTACTTC. Its protein product is CSVEKQGTDEQYF.

The gene calls are TRBV28 and TRBJ2-7, with 7 bases aligning to TRBD1. The germline V gene has CDR1 MDHEN and CDR2 SYDVKM. CDR3 length: 12 amino acids. The trim removed 9 bases at V and 9 bases at J, leaving 11 bases unmatched. The CDR3 DNA sequence: TGTGCCAGTTATCGGACAGGTGGCAGGCAGTACTTC. Amino acid sequence: CASYRTGGRQYF.

This sequence joins TRBV3-1 and TRBJ2-3; D unclear. CDR1 LGHDT and CDR2 YNNKEL come from the germline V gene (reference sequence). The CDR3 has 15 residues. Trimming stripped 1 base from V and 0 bases from J, with 8 bases between. The CDR3 loop is CASSQVSTSTDTQYF. DNA for the CDR3: TGTGCCAGCAGCCAAGTCTCTACTAGCACAGATACGCAGTATTTT.

This clonotype was detected a few times. This sequence joins TRBV5-4 and TRBJ1-1, with 9 bases that match TRBD1. CDR1 and CDR2 from the germline V gene are SGHNT and YYREEE (reference sequence). The CDR3 extends over 14 amino acids. With 5 bases clipped from V and 6 bases from J, the junction kept 8 bases outside the gene matches. DNA for the CDR3: TGTGCCAGCAGTAACACAGGGGGCCCGGCTGAAGCTTTCTTT. Translating it yields CASSNTGGPAEAFF.

The chain is built from TRBV2 and TRBJ1-1; D might be TRBD1 (6 bases). The V gene lost 6 bases and the J gene lost 1 base, with 24 bases spanning the gap. The germline V gene has CDR1 SNHLY and CDR2 FYNNEI. The CDR3 extends over 18 amino acids. CDR3 nucleotides: TGTGCCAGCAGGCCCGCTAATTCAGGGGCGAGGGAGAACACTGAAGCTTTCTTT. It yields the protein CASRPANSGARENTEAFF. The complete variable domain, with remaining parts taken from reference TRBV2 and TRBJ1-1, reads EPEVTQTPSHQVTQMGQEVILRCVPISNHLYFYWYRQILGQKVEFLVSFYNNEISEKSEIFDDQFSVERPDGSNFTLKIRSTKLEDSAMYFCASRPANSGARENTEAFFGQGTRLTVV.

This clonotype turned up a few times. The chain joins TRBV7-6 to TRBJ2-2; D is possibly TRBD1 (7 bases). Deletions cut 11 bases from V and 5 bases from J, with 12 bases between. Germline V lookup: CDR1 SGHVS, CDR2 FNYEAQ. CDR3 size: 12 residues. The CDR3, as DNA: TGTGCCGCCAGGGGGAGGACCGGGGAGCTGTTTTTT. Translated: CAARGRTGELFF.

A few counts support this clonotype. This chain links TRBV18 with TRBJ2-2; D might be TRBD2 (6 bases). The V end lost 5 bases, the J end lost 2 bases, and 15 bases lay between the germline ends. Germline lookup yields CDR1 KGHSH and CDR2 LQKENI. The CDR3 has 16 amino acids. The CDR3: CASSETQEGNTGELFF. In DNA, the CDR3 is TGTGCCAGCTCAGAAACACAGGAGGGAAACACCGGGGAGCTGTTTTTT.

This clonotype has at least ten counts. The chain combines TRBV2 with TRBJ2-2; no firm D call. CDR3 length equals 14 residues. V was pared by 7 bases and J by 4 bases, with 13 bases between. Germline values: CDR1 SNHLY, CDR2 FYNNEI. This CDR3 is CASTQKESTGELFF. The CDR3 DNA follows: TGTGCCAGCACCCAAAAGGAGAGCACCGGGGAGCTGTTTTTT.

V and J are TRBV5-1 and TRBJ2-3, with D maybe TRBD1 (5 bases). The V end lost 0 bases, the J end lost 4 bases, and 15 bases lay between the germline ends. CDR1 SGHRS and CDR2 YFSETQ come from the germline V gene. The CDR3 is 16 residues long. The CDR3 DNA sequence: TGCGCCAGCAGCTTGGTTGGGGCAACCACCCCAGATACGCAGTATTTT. Translating it yields CASSLVGATTPDTQYF.

Ten or more counts support this clonotype. V and J are TRBV4-2 and TRBJ1-2, with unresolved D. CDR1 LGHNA and CDR2 YNFKEQ come from the germline V gene. The CDR3 has 11 residues. The V end lost 2 bases, the J end lost 6 bases, and 4 bases lay between the germline ends. The CDR3 bases are TGTGCCAGCAGCCAACGTGATGGCTACACCTTC. Translated: CASSQRDGYTF.

This chain links TRBV5-1 with TRBJ2-1; D possibly corresponds to TRBD2 (6 bases). The CDR3 is 15 amino acids. With 3 bases removed from V and 6 bases from J, the gap between germline ends came to 16 bases. Per germline, CDR1 SGHRS and CDR2 YFSETQ. CDR3 in amino acids: CASSSRRGSGNEQFF. CDR3 nucleotide sequence: TGCGCCAGCAGCTCCAGACGGGGGTCTGGCAATGAGCAGTTCTTC. Full variable domain (rest looked up from reference TRBV5-1 and TRBJ2-1): KAGVTQTPRYLIKTRGQQVTLSCSPISGHRSVSWYQQTPGQGLQFLFEYFSETQRNKGNFPGRFSGRQFSNSRSEMNVSTLELGDSALYLCASSSRRGSGNEQFFGPGTRLTVL.

The V and J genes are TRBV9 and TRBJ2-5; D remains unclear. The CDR3 consists of 12 residues. V was cut by 6 bases and J by 3 bases, with 9 bases left in between. Germline V gene data show CDR1 as SGDLS and CDR2 as YYNGEE. In nucleotides, the CDR3 is TGTGCCAGCAACGATAGGGAAGAGACCCAGTACTTC. Translating it yields CASNDREETQYF.

The gene calls are TRBV5-1 and TRBJ1-1, with D possibly matching TRBD1 (6 bases). The CDR3 runs to 16 residues. Trimming pared 5 bases from V and 2 bases from J, leaving 19 bases between. Looked up from germline, CDR1 is SGHRS and CDR2 is YFSETQ. CDR3 DNA: TGCGCCAGCAGGAGAGGACAGACCTGGGGTAACACTGAAGCTTTCTTT. Translating gives CASRRGQTWGNTEAFF.

This chain links TRBV7-2 with TRBJ2-5, with TRBD2 identical over 15 bases. Per the germline V gene, CDR1 is SGHTA and CDR2 is FQGNSA. This CDR3 is 16 amino acids long. The J segment lost 4 bases and the V segment lost 5 bases, leaving 5 bases of the junction unmatched. CDR3 amino acids: CASSRGLAGGVETQYF. The CDR3 bases are TGTGCCAGCAGCCGGGGACTAGCGGGGGGTGTAGAGACCCAGTACTTC.

This clonotype was found many times. This rearrangement joins TRBV11-2 to TRBJ2-7; maybe TRBD1 (5 bases). CDR1 SGHAT and CDR2 FQNNGV come from the germline V gene. The CDR3 contains 14 residues. Trimming took off 5 bases at V and 2 bases at J, with 13 bases between the two ends. CDR3 region: CASSPPDNPYEQYF. For the CDR3, the DNA is TGTGCCAGCAGCCCGCCGGACAACCCCTACGAGCAGTACTTC.